This passage covers 23 T cell receptor beta chains from one sample sequenced in a study of T-cell memory formation after mild COVID-19. TCRdb used MiXCR to reprocess the 5' RACE reads, holding one entry per CDR3 protein. Of 120,000 to 150,000 distinct CDR3 sequences in the sample, 19% were seen once. Material for sequencing was PBMCs or a T cell subset sorted from them (not recorded which). Every receptor here comes from an adult woman who had mild COVID-19 (a few samples of this study predate the infection). Cell type and time point are not known.

This clonotype was counted only a few times. The chain carries TRBV20-1 and TRBJ2-1; 9 bases fit TRBD2. Trimming cost V 0 bases and J 9 bases; bases outside gene matches: 6. Germline V gene lookup returns CDR1 DFQATT and CDR2 SNEGSKA (reference sequence). This CDR3 has 14 residues. The CDR3 sequence is CSARDPGLAGEQFF. DNA for the CDR3: TGCAGTGCTAGAGACCCGGGACTAGCCGGTGAGCAGTTCTTC.

Only a few counts were recorded for this clonotype. The J gene is TRBJ2-4, the V gene TRBV5-1; D is tentatively TRBD1 or TRBD2 (5 bases each). Germline lookup yields CDR1 SGHRS and CDR2 YFSETQ. V was pared by 4 bases and J by 5 bases, with 10 bases between. This CDR3 comprises 13 residues. DNA of the CDR3: TGCGCCAGCAGCACCGGGACCCAAAACATTCAGTACTTC. As protein: CASSTGTQNIQYF.

In its sample, this clonotype was seen a few times. The rearrangement uses TRBV12-3 or TRBV12-4 and TRBJ2-2; 13 bases map to TRBD2. The CDR3 is made up of 17 amino acids. Losses at the gene ends were 5 bases for V and 6 bases for J; bases not matched to a gene: 9. The CDR3 DNA is TGTGCCAGCAGTCCTCACTTGACTAGCGGGAGGTCCGGGGAGCTGTTTTTT. As protein: CASSPHLTSGRSGELFF.

The sample holds a few counts of this clonotype. The V and J genes are TRBV23-1 and TRBJ2-3; perhaps TRBD2 as D (5 bases). TRBV23-1 is placed among ORFs of uncertain function. The CDR3 runs to 15 residues. V lost 0 bases and J lost 4, with 11 bases in between. The DNA of the CDR3 is TGCGCCAGCAGTCAATCGGGGAGTAATGCAGATACGCAGTATTTT. Translating gives CASSQSGSNADTQYF.

The chain uses TRBV4-1 and TRBJ1-1; perhaps TRBD1 as D (6 bases). V was pared by 1 base and J by 7 bases, with 13 bases between. The CDR3 length is 14 residues. Germline assignment: CDR1 MGHRA and CDR2 YSYEKL. Here the CDR3 reads CASSQVPGADEAFF. CDR3 nucleotides: TGCGCCAGCAGCCAAGTTCCGGGGGCGGATGAAGCTTTCTTT.

This rearrangement joins TRBV20-1 to TRBJ2-1; D not certain. V gave up 0 bases and J gave up 13 bases, with 10 bases separating them. The CDR3 sequence is 11 residues long. In germline, CDR1 is DFQATT, CDR2 SNEGSKA (reference sequence). CDR3 sequence reads: CSARDSRLQFF. Written as DNA, the CDR3 is TGCAGTGCTAGAGATTCGAGGCTTCAGTTCTTC.

The J gene is TRBJ1-2, the V gene TRBV5-1, with 9 bases identical to TRBD1. The CDR3 has 14 amino acids. Trimming removed 0 bases from V and 7 bases from J; junction bases left unmatched: 4. Germline loops: CDR1 SGHRS, CDR2 YFSETQ. The CDR3 here is CASSLVTGGFGYTF. The CDR3 DNA sequence: TGCGCCAGCAGCTTGGTGACAGGGGGGTTTGGCTACACCTTC.

The V call is TRBV12-3 or TRBV12-4, the J call TRBJ2-2; 7 bases line up with TRBD2. The CDR3 totals 17 residues. The trim removed 0 bases at V and 4 bases at J, leaving 8 bases unmatched. The CDR3 sequence is CASSLAGSGVLTGELFF. The CDR3 bases are TGTGCCAGCAGTTTAGCGGGGAGCGGGGTACTCACCGGGGAGCTGTTTTTT.

This clonotype was detected a few times. This sequence joins TRBV7-2 and TRBJ1-2, with D unresolved. CDR1 SGHTA and CDR2 FQGNSA come from the germline V gene. The CDR3 spans 11 residues. V was clipped by 4 bases and J by 5 bases, with 5 bases between them. The CDR3 nucleotides are TGTGCCAGCAGCTCGATGTATGGCTACACCTTC. As protein: CASSSMYGYTF.

This clonotype has only a few counts. The genes are TRBV21-1 and TRBJ2-1; the D call in the table, TRBD1, was not verified against the DNA. TRBV21-1 corresponds to a pseudogene. CDR3 length: 15 amino acids. This CDR3 is CASSKVRGAYNEQFF. CDR3 DNA sequence: TGTGCCAGCAGCAAAGTCCGGGGGGCTTACAATGAGCAGTTCTTC.

This clonotype was detected only a few times. J is TRBJ2-3 and V is TRBV5-1; D ambiguous. The germline gives CDR1 SGHRS, CDR2 YFSETQ. Trimming left V 5 bases short and J 3 bases short, with 13 bases between. This CDR3 has 14 residues. CDR3 protein: CASSNPEMTDTQYF. CDR3 nucleotides: TGCGCCAGCAGTAACCCAGAAATGACAGATACGCAGTATTTT.

The V gene is TRBV7-3, the J gene TRBJ2-3, with 7 bases matching TRBD1. Germline V lookup: CDR1 SGHTA, CDR2 FQGTGA. The ends lost 5 bases at V and 3 bases at J; junction bases unmatched: 5. This CDR3 comprises 14 residues. CDR3 protein: CASSQGQSTDTQYF. The CDR3 bases are TGTGCCAGCAGCCAGGGACAGAGTACAGATACGCAGTATTTT.

This clonotype appeared many times. The chain links TRBV12-3 or TRBV12-4 to TRBJ2-5, with unresolved D. V was trimmed by 6 bases and J by 5 bases, leaving 13 bases between them. This CDR3 has 13 amino acids. The CDR3: CASSRASGETQYF. CDR3 sequence (DNA): TGTGCCAGCAGCCGGGCGTCTGGGGAGACCCAGTACTTC.

The chain is built from TRBV5-1 and TRBJ1-1; D gene unclear. Germline V gene sequence: CDR1 SGHRS, CDR2 YFSETQ. V was trimmed by 2 bases and J by 1 base, leaving 12 bases between them. CDR3 length: 15 residues. The CDR3 region has the DNA TGCGCCAGCAGCTTCTCAGGACGGACGAACACTGAAGCTTTCTTT. Its translation: CASSFSGRTNTEAFF.

This chain uses TRBV7-9 with TRBJ2-1, with 7 bases identical to TRBD1. The V gene end was trimmed by 5 bases and the J gene end by 3 bases; junction bases not matched to a gene: 4. Germline CDR1 is SEHNR and CDR2 is FQNEAQ (reference sequence). The CDR3 is made up of 14 amino acids. CDR3 sequence reads: CASSGQVNYNEQFF. Written as DNA, the CDR3 is TGTGCCAGCAGCGGACAGGTTAACTACAATGAGCAGTTCTTC.

This clonotype was counted only a few times. The chain employs TRBV20-1 and TRBJ1-1; D uncertain. Trimming pared 4 bases from V and 0 bases from J, leaving 9 bases between. The CDR3 is 13 residues long. Looked up from germline, CDR1 is DFQATT and CDR2 is SNEGSKA (reference sequence). This CDR3 reads CSANQVVNTEAFF. CDR3 in DNA: TGCAGTGCTAATCAGGTCGTGAACACTGAAGCTTTCTTT.

This clonotype was seen a handful of times. The V call is TRBV5-1, the J call TRBJ1-1; D unresolved. The CDR3 runs to 14 residues. Germline loops: CDR1 SGHRS, CDR2 YFSETQ. Trimming stripped 4 bases from V and 2 bases from J, with 12 bases between. The CDR3 is CASSMQDFNTEAFF. In DNA, the CDR3 is TGCGCCAGCAGCATGCAAGATTTCAACACTGAAGCTTTCTTT.

The chain couples TRBV12-3 or TRBV12-4 to TRBJ2-1, with 8 positions matching TRBD2. The CDR3 contains 12 residues. The J segment lost 13 bases and the V segment lost 3 bases, leaving 5 bases of the junction unmatched. The CDR3 nucleotides are TGTGCCAGCAGTTTGGCGGGACTAGTACAGTTCTTC. It codes for CASSLAGLVQFF.

This chain joins TRBV12-3 or TRBV12-4 and TRBJ2-7; 8 bases fit TRBD2. V dropped 6 bases and J dropped 3; count of bases not matched to a gene: 7. CDR3 length: 14 amino acids. In nucleotides, the CDR3 is TGTGCCAGCAGGACGAGCGGGGGTAACTACGAGCAGTACTTC. This codes for CASRTSGGNYEQYF.

This clonotype was found a few times. The chain carries TRBV21-1 and TRBJ1-1; TRBD1 reflects the table's D call only, with no check against the DNA. TRBV21-1 is an annotated pseudogene. This CDR3 has 16 amino acids. The CDR3, as DNA: TGTGCCAGCAGCTGCCGGGACAGGGGCGTTGGAACTGAAGCTTTCTTT. It specifies CASSCRDRGVGTEAFF.

Only a few counts were recorded for this clonotype. This sequence joins TRBV27 and TRBJ2-3, with D hard to call. The germline CDR1 and CDR2 sequences are MNHEY and SMNVEV (reference sequence). CDR3 length equals 15 residues. V dropped 6 bases and J dropped 0 bases, with 13 bases sitting between them. The CDR3 reads CASRHKGRSTDTQYF. CDR3 sequence (DNA): TGTGCCAGCAGACACAAAGGGCGGAGCACAGATACGCAGTATTTT.

Only a few counts were recorded for this clonotype. The chain combines TRBV5-6 with TRBJ2-2; D could derive from TRBD1 or TRBD2 (6 bases each). V gave up 2 bases and J gave up 7 bases, with 15 bases separating them. This CDR3 has 15 amino acids. CDR1 and CDR2 from the germline V gene are SGHDT and YYEEEE. In DNA form, the CDR3 reads TGTGCCAGCAGCTTTCTCTCGGGGGCGGTCGGGGAGCTGTTTTTT. Translating it yields CASSFLSGAVGELFF.

The chain is built from TRBV6-2 or TRBV6-3 and TRBJ1-2, with D maybe TRBD1 (6 bases). In germline, CDR1 is MNHEY, CDR2 SVGEGT. This CDR3 region has 13 residues. The V end was cut by 8 bases, the J end by 7 bases, with 17 bases between. The CDR3 nucleotides read TGTGCCAGCGCCACCGGGGGCTTGCGTGGCTACACCTTC. Translating gives CASATGGLRGYTF.